A selection of T cell receptor beta chains follows, all from one sample in a study of T cell responses to AZD1222 COVID-19 vaccine. This table comes from immunoSEQ multiplex PCR, and its TCRdb copy is limited to in-frame clones, with some not included. In the table there are about 120,000 clones, over 75% of which are singletons. Sequenced here: peripheral blood, sampled on day 0 of AZD1222 vaccination. These receptor sequences come from an adult in good health. CDR3s include the opening cysteine and the closing phenylalanine or tryptophan.

j_gene: TRBJ1-1; v_gene: TRBV11-1; CDR3aa: CASTTGANTEAFF
j_gene: TRBJ2-7; v_gene: TRBV7-2; CDR3aa: CASSAGQGALREQYF
j_gene: TRBJ2-7; v_gene: TRBV5-1; CDR3aa: CASSFFQGARIEQYF
j_gene: TRBJ2-5; v_gene: TRBV7-8; CDR3aa: CASSPRDREQETQYF
j_gene: TRBJ2-1; v_gene: TRBV4-2; CDR3aa: CASSPQAESSYNEQFF
j_gene: TRBJ1-5; v_gene: TRBV28; CDR3aa: CASSIVTNNQPQHF
j_gene: TRBJ2-7; v_gene: TRBV6-2/TRBV6-3; CDR3aa: CASSYKDRTYEQYF
j_gene: TRBJ1-4; v_gene: TRBV5-5; CDR3aa: CASSFLEKLFF
j_gene: TRBJ2-7; v_gene: TRBV7-8; CDR3aa: CASSPPLGRGYEQYF
j_gene: TRBJ1-5; v_gene: TRBV27; CDR3aa: CASSLQGNQPQHF